The clone carrying this T cell receptor beta chain turned up a few times. Antigen: not known. The data belong to a study of persistence of HIV-infected CD4 T cells. The overall study: Multiple blood draws of up to about 200 mL, except a couple of donors with single leukapheresis.

The stimulus was an HIV-1 Gag 15-mer peptide pool, 0.8 to 1 ug/peptide/mL. CD4+ T cells upregulating both CD40 ligand and CD69 were sorted as responding cells. Donors were HIV-1-infected adults who began suppressive ART during chronic infection. The CDR3 is made up of 16 amino acids. Germline CDR1 is PRHDT and CDR2 is FYEKMQ (reference sequence). The J segment lost 6 bases and the V segment lost 0 bases, leaving 7 bases of the junction unmatched. Sequencing used immunoSEQ version 4 in survey mode. Assay: immunoSEQ multiplex PCR; the TCRdb copy retains only in-frame clones and omits some. Of about 9,200 clones in the sample, approximately 77% were seen once.

The chain combines TRBV13 with TRBJ1-2; TRBD1 matches at 10 bases. The sample in question was CD4+ T cells sorted from PBMCs after approximately 20-hour stimulation, obtained from a patient who received antiretroviral therapy. This TCR was recovered from an adult woman with HIV who was CMV-seropositive. CDR3: CASSLGTGQGKHGYTF. In DNA form, the CDR3 reads TGTGCCAGCAGCTTAGGCACGGGACAGGGGAAACATGGCTACACCTTC.